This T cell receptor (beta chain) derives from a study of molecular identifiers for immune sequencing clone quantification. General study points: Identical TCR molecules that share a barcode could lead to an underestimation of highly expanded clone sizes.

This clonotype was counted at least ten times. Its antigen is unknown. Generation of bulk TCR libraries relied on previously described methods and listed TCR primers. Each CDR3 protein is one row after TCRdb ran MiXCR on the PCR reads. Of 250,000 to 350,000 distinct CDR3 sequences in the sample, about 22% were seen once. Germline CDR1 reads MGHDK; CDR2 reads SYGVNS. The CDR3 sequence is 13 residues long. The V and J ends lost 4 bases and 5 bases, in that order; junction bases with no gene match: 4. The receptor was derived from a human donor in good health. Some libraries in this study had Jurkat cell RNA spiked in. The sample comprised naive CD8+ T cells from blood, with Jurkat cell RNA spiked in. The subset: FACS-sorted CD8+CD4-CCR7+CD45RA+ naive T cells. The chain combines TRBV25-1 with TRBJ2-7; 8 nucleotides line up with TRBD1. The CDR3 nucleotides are TGTGCCAGCAGTGGGACAGGGAGCCACGAGCAGTACTTC. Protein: CASSGTGSHEQYF.